A single sample is the source of the 11 T cell receptor beta chains below, sequenced in a study of Ad26.COV2.S vaccination and SARS-CoV-2 variants. The treatment: about 20 received Ad26.COV2.S at low or high dose, single or two shots; about 5 received placebo; per-sample allocation not given. Following the first vaccine or placebo injection, samples were taken on day 63. The data were produced by immunoSEQ multiplex PCR, yet TCRdb's version contains in-frame clones alone and is incomplete. The data hold about 680,000 clones, with roughly 90% observed a single time. Sample: peripheral blood, taken in a trial of Ad26.COV2.S vaccine versus placebo. These receptors all stem from a person between 18 and 60 years old who received the Ad26.COV2.S COVID-19 vaccine or a placebo.

V gene TRBV18 combines with J gene TRBJ2-2; D is possibly TRBD1 (6 bases). The V end was cut by 1 base, the J end by 0 bases, with 15 bases between. This CDR3 has 18 residues. The germline V gene has CDR1 KGHSH and CDR2 LQKENI. CDR3 nucleotides: TGTGCCAGCTCACCACGGGCAGGGGCGCCATCGAACACCGGGGAGCTGTTTTTT. It is translated as CASSPRAGAPSNTGELFF.

The gene calls are TRBV19 and TRBJ1-5; D is undetermined. The V end lost 7 bases, the J end lost 4 bases, and 17 bases lay between the germline ends. The CDR3 is made up of 15 amino acids. Germline V gene data show CDR1 as LNHDA and CDR2 as SQIVND (reference sequence). The CDR3 here is CASTNAGNQNQPQHF. The DNA of the CDR3 is TGTGCCAGTACAAATGCCGGGAACCAAAATCAGCCCCAGCATTTT.

This chain joins TRBV5-4 and TRBJ2-5; 9 nucleotides agree with TRBD2. The CDR3 is 15 residues long. Germline V gives CDR1 SGHNT, CDR2 YYREEE (reference sequence). V lost 0 bases and J lost 5; bases outside the gene matches: 5. CDR3 DNA: TGTGCCAGCAGCTTGGTCGGGCGGGGGGGCGAGACCCAGTACTTC. Residues: CASSLVGRGGETQYF.

This chain connects TRBV7-6 to TRBJ1-3; D call uncertain. Germline V gene lookup returns CDR1 SGHVS and CDR2 FNYEAQ. The CDR3 runs to 15 residues. Trimming removed 5 bases from V and 2 bases from J, with 13 bases in between. The chain's CDR3 is CASSPRWGTGNTIYF. The CDR3 coding sequence is TGTGCCAGCAGCCCGAGGTGGGGAACTGGAAACACCATATATTTT.

The J gene is TRBJ2-7, the V gene TRBV18; 8 bases agree with TRBD2. The V gene end was trimmed by 2 bases and the J gene end by 4 bases; junction bases not matched to a gene: 7. CDR3 length: 15 amino acids. Germline V lookup: CDR1 KGHSH, CDR2 LQKENI. DNA of the CDR3: TGTGCCAGCTCACCAGCTGGCGGGGGGCTTTACGAGCAGTACTTC. This encodes CASSPAGGGLYEQYF.

The CDR3 nucleotides are TGTGCCAGCAGCTTAGTCGCTAGCGGGGGGGCCGGGGTATTCTACGAGCAGTACTTC. Protein product: CASSLVASGGAGVFYEQYF. The V gene is TRBV7-2, the J gene TRBJ2-7, with 12 nucleotides matching TRBD2. This CDR3 spans 19 amino acids. Per germline, CDR1 SGHTA and CDR2 FQGNSA. The junction had 13 bases not matched to a gene; V was cut back by 1 base and J by 3 bases.

This clone was picked up one time. V usage is TRBV24-1 and J usage is TRBJ2-4, with a weak D call TRBD1 (6 bases). CDR1 is KGHDR and CDR2 is SFDVKD in the germline V gene. Trimming removed 3 bases from V and 6 bases from J, with 11 bases in between. The CDR3 is 14 residues long. The CDR3: CATSDIQGGNIQYF. The CDR3 region has the DNA TGTGCCACCAGTGATATTCAAGGGGGAAACATTCAGTACTTC.

V usage is TRBV19 and J usage is TRBJ1-6; no clear D. This CDR3 comprises 13 residues. V shed 4 bases and J shed 7 bases, with 8 bases lying between them. From germline, CDR1 is LNHDA and CDR2 SQIVND (reference sequence). Here the CDR3 DNA reads TGTGCCAGTAGTACACAGAGGAATTCACCCCTCCACTTT. Translating it yields CASSTQRNSPLHF.

Concerning this clone: The sample carries other DNA sequences with the same CDR3. The V call is TRBV7-9, the J call TRBJ1-1, with D uncertain. From germline, CDR1 is SEHNR and CDR2 FQNEAQ (reference sequence). This CDR3 has 10 amino acids. Trimming pared 3 bases from V and 8 bases from J, leaving 4 bases between. CDR3 coding DNA: TGTGCCAGCAGCTTTGGGGAAGCTTTCTTT. Protein product: CASSFGEAFF. Full variable domain (rest looked up from reference TRBV7-9 and TRBJ1-1): DTGVSQNPRHKITKRGQNVTFRCDPISEHNRLYWYRQTLGQGPEFLTYFQNEAQLEKSRLLSDRFSAERPKGSFSTLEIQRTEQGDSAMYLCASSFGEAFFGQGTRLTVV.

CDR3 sequence reads: CASSDPGGLGSEQFF. In DNA form, the CDR3 reads TGTGCCAGTAGTGACCCGGGAGGGCTAGGTTCTGAGCAGTTCTTC. The V call is TRBV19, the J call TRBJ2-1; TRBD2 matches at 8 bases. V shed 5 bases, J shed 9 bases, and the junction held 12 bases outside the gene matches. The CDR3 is 15 amino acids. Germline CDR1 reads LNHDA; CDR2 reads SQIVND (reference sequence).

The V call is TRBV7-2, the J call TRBJ1-4; tentative D call: TRBD1 (6 bases). The V end was cut by 2 bases, the J end by 5 bases, with 12 bases between. The CDR3 length is 15 residues. The germline CDR1 and CDR2 sequences are SGHTA and FQGNSA. This CDR3 is CASSLTGQQNEKLFF. The CDR3 DNA reads TGTGCCAGCAGCTTAACTGGACAGCAGAATGAAAAACTGTTTTTT.